This T cell receptor beta chain was observed in a study of OX40 agonist ivuxolimab in advanced cancers. Regarding the complete study: Ivuxolimab was a fully human IgG2 agonistic monoclonal antibody targeting the costimulatory receptor OX40 (CD134). Intravenous ivuxolimab was administered to patients every 2 weeks at six dose levels: 0.01, 0.1, 0.3, 1.5, 3 and 10 mg/kg. Of the roughly 52 dose-escalation patients, hepatocellular carcinoma was present in about 20, melanoma in roughly 15, renal cell carcinoma in 9 and head and neck cancer in 9. The dose-escalation cohort was 80% to 90% male with a mean age of about 60 years, ranging from about 23 to 85. Patients were allowed to have had prior anti-PD-1, anti-PD-L1 or anti-CTLA-4 therapy, and around 41% of the dose-escalation patients had previously received checkpoint inhibitors. Partial responses were achieved by three dose-escalation patients, of whom one had hepatocellular carcinoma and two had cutaneous melanoma. Peripheral TCRbeta sequencing aimed to test whether ivuxolimab altered TCR sequence diversity and caused clonal T-cell expansion. The paper reports the monotherapy dose-escalation portion (N of about 47 patients) of the phase I ivuxolimab trial. The study at large found these results: On average, CD8+ T cells showed more expanded clones than CD4+ T cells after ivuxolimab. Low levels of normalized T-cell clonal expansion were also seen in some nonresponding patients. At doses of 0.1 to 3.0 mg/kg, clonal expansion of both CD4+ and CD8+ blood T cells was observed from baseline to week 6. In the 0.1-3.0 mg/kg groups, partial responders were among the patients with the lowest normalized peripheral clonal expansion, particularly in CD8+ T cells. The antigen specificity of the peripheral T cells that underwent clonal expansion was not determined.

About this clone: Its antigen target is currently unknown. No clone much larger than this one lies a single base away; base qualities are absent.

Genomic DNA was isolated from the sorted cells so that the TCRbeta CDR3 region could be sequenced. The immunoSEQ Assay was used to sequence the TCRbeta CDR3 regions. The table comes from immuneACCESS by way of TCRdb, which keeps in-frame sequences with V and J called. Part of the clones is missing from these tables; in studies checked, under half for an unresolved V gene and the rest for unknown reasons. For this sample there are roughly 40,000 clones; more than 70% appear just once. Of the sample, roughly 13% falls within the top ten clones. From its cysteine to its phenylalanine, the CDR3 spans 21 amino acids. The DNA shown is the 63-base CDR3, in frame from base 1. The germline V gene supplies CDR1 SGHRS and CDR2 YFSETQ. V has 0 bases trimmed and J has 0 bases trimmed; junction bases matching no gene number 17. The trial excluded patients who had a history of autoimmune disease or were on systemic immunosuppression. Peripheral blood for TCR sequencing was collected from all dose cohorts at baseline, on cycle 4 day 1, and on cycle 7 day 1. The samples were drawn from a first-in-human, open-label, multicenter phase I dose-escalation trial of ivuxolimab. Adults with locally advanced or metastatic melanoma, renal cell, hepatocellular, or head and neck squamous cell carcinoma were enrolled in the trial. Before TCR sequencing, CD4+ and CD8+ T cells were separately sorted from peripheral blood.

This sequence originates from an adult with an advanced solid tumor such as melanoma, head and neck, liver or kidney cancer. The receptor chain draws on TRBV5-1 and TRBJ2-1; a stretch of 8 junction bases matches TRBD2. The material sequenced was CD4+ or CD8+ T cells sorted from blood, taken in a trial of the OX40 agonist ivuxolimab. The nucleotides read TGCGCCAGCAGCTTGGGATGGACTCTACGGGAGGGCCCCATCTCCTACAATGAGCAGTTCTTC. This is translated as CASSLGWTLREGPISYNEQFF.